The 27 T cell receptor beta chains in this list originate from one sample, sequenced in a study of T cells in Graves' hyperthyroidism and ophthalmopathy. It was RNA transcripts that yielded the amplified TCR beta CDR3 regions. HTBI primers were employed in a first-round RT-PCR of the TCR CDR3. TCRdb fed the multiplex PCR reads into MiXCR, producing one record per CDR3 protein. The sample consists of fewer than 900,000 distinct CDR3 sequences, less than 20% of them appearing once. Sequenced sample: blood. These receptors originate from a man between 18 and 35 years old with Graves' hyperthyroidism.

This clonotype has ten or more counts. The V and J genes are TRBV30 and TRBJ2-3; weak D call: TRBD2 (5 bases). Trimming cost V 5 bases and J 1 base, with 19 bases left between them. Germline V CDR1 and CDR2: GTSNPN, SVGIG (reference sequence). CDR3 size: 16 residues. The CDR3 loop reads CAWDGSTNGGTDTQYF. The CDR3 region has the DNA TGTGCCTGGGATGGGAGTACGAATGGAGGCACAGATACGCAGTATTTT.

This sequence joins TRBV12-3 or TRBV12-4 and TRBJ1-1; D is ambiguous. Trimming took 3 bases from V and 8 from J, leaving 10 bases between them. The CDR3 has 12 amino acids. The DNA of the CDR3 is TGTGCCAGCAGTTTGGTGAACCTAGAAGCTTTCTTT. It specifies CASSLVNLEAFF.

This rearrangement joins TRBV15 to TRBJ2-1, with D possibly TRBD2 on 5 matching bases. The V gene lost 4 bases and the J gene lost 2 bases, with 9 bases spanning the gap. The CDR3 spans 14 residues. CDR1 and CDR2 from the germline V gene are LNHNV and YYDKDF (reference sequence). The CDR3 protein is CATSTRGPYNEQFF. CDR3 in DNA: TGTGCCACCAGCACTCGCGGGCCCTACAATGAGCAGTTCTTC.

This clonotype came up many times. This chain connects TRBV28 to TRBJ2-7; D may be TRBD1 (8 bases). V was cut by 4 bases and J by 3 bases, with 16 bases left in between. The germline V gene has CDR1 MDHEN and CDR2 SYDVKM. The CDR3 has 15 amino acids. This CDR3 is CASSSLNRGGYEQYF. The CDR3 DNA reads as TGTGCCAGCAGTTCCCTAAACAGGGGGGGCTACGAGCAGTACTTC. Looking up the rest from reference TRBV28 and TRBJ2-7 gives the full variable domain: DVKVTQSSRYLVKRTGEKVFLECVQDMDHENMFWYRQDPGLGLRLIYFSYDVKMKEKGDIPEGYSVSREKKERFSLILESASTNQTSMYLCASSSLNRGGYEQYFGPGTRLTVT.

This clonotype has a count of ten or more. The rearrangement uses TRBV12-3 or TRBV12-4 and TRBJ2-5; a weak D match, TRBD1 (6 bases). This CDR3 is built from 16 residues. Trimming took off 2 bases at V and 4 bases at J, with 17 bases between the two ends. CDR3 in amino acids: CASSLLGQGFGETQYF. DNA for the CDR3: TGTGCCAGCAGTTTATTGGGACAAGGTTTCGGAGAGACCCAGTACTTC.

The gene calls are TRBV4-3 and TRBJ2-1; no reliable D call. Germline V CDR1 and CDR2: LGHNA, YSLEER. V gave up 0 bases and J gave up 0 bases, with 12 bases separating them. The CDR3 has 17 amino acids. The CDR3 nucleotides read TGCGCCAGCAGCCAAGACCCAACTTCGAGCTCCTACAATGAGCAGTTCTTC. Translation gives CASSQDPTSSSYNEQFF.

The chain is built from TRBV29-1 and TRBJ2-5; D is undetermined. The CDR3 length is 15 residues. Germline V gene data show CDR1 as SQVTM and CDR2 as ANQGSEA. V gave up 4 bases and J gave up 4 bases, with 19 bases separating them. The CDR3 DNA follows: TGCAGCGTTGTAATTGAGGCAGGTCGCAGAGAGACCCAGTACTTC. It is translated as CSVVIEAGRRETQYF.

V is TRBV19 and J is TRBJ2-1; 8 bases agree with TRBD1. In germline, CDR1 is LNHDA, CDR2 SQIVND (reference sequence). The CDR3 runs 14 residues. Trimming at V came to 5 bases and at J to 7 bases, leaving 7 bases not matched to a gene. The CDR3 region is CASSPQDRENEQFF. DNA of the CDR3: TGTGCCAGTAGTCCCCAGGACAGGGAGAATGAGCAGTTCTTC.

In the case of this clonotype: At one of its ends the junction is not consistent with the germline gene, which may arise from a read error. The V and J genes are TRBV13 and TRBJ2-4; the match to TRBD1 covers 7 bases. The CDR3 totals 15 residues. The V gene's germline CDR1 is PRHDT and CDR2 FYEKMQ (reference sequence). The CDR3 DNA follows: TGTGCCAGCAGATTAGCAGGGGGAGCCAAAAACATTCAGTACTTC. It is translated as CASRLAGGAKNIQYF.

This clonotype appeared a few times. This chain uses TRBV7-9 with TRBJ2-1; unclear D gene. Germline loops: CDR1 SEHNR, CDR2 FQNEAQ (reference sequence). CDR3 length: 14 residues. Trimming removed 2 bases at V and 8 bases at J, with 13 bases between. The CDR3 loop reads CASSLLSFDYEQFF. The CDR3 DNA reads as TGTGCCAGCAGCTTACTCTCATTCGACTATGAGCAGTTCTTC.

In this sample, this clonotype turned up many times. The genes are TRBV12-3 or TRBV12-4 and TRBJ2-1; the D gene is possibly TRBD1 (5 bases). This CDR3 contains 13 residues. V was trimmed by 8 bases and J by 8 bases, leaving 16 bases between them. CDR3 amino acids: CASSWSGKDEQFF. The CDR3 DNA reads as TGTGCCAGCTCATGGTCAGGGAAGGATGAGCAGTTCTTC.

Concerning this clonotype: The junction departs from germline at one end; a sequencing error may be responsible. The chain has TRBV5-1 and TRBJ2-1; tentative D call: TRBD2 (6 bases). The CDR3 has 13 residues. The germline CDR1 and CDR2 sequences are SGHRS and YFSETQ. The CDR3 reads CASGLTRANEQFF. CDR3 nucleotide sequence: TGCGCCAGCGGCTTGACTAGGGCTAATGAGCAGTTCTTC.

This clonotype was observed many times. The chain combines TRBV20-1 with TRBJ2-1; 12 positions agree with TRBD2. Per germline, CDR1 DFQATT and CDR2 SNEGSKA (reference sequence). Trimming removed 8 bases from V and 5 bases from J; junction bases left unmatched: 10. The CDR3 is 15 residues long. The CDR3 sequence: CSPCGLAGSHNEQFF. For the CDR3, the DNA is TGCAGTCCCTGTGGACTAGCGGGAAGCCACAATGAGCAGTTCTTC.

This clonotype was found many times. This chain uses TRBV3-1 with TRBJ1-1; maybe TRBD1 (5 bases). The CDR3 contains 14 residues. CDR1 is LGHDT, CDR2 YNNKEL, per germline (reference sequence). The V and J ends lost 0 bases and 3 bases respectively, with 8 bases between them. CDR3 nucleotides: TGTGCCAGCAGCCAAGAGGGGGGTTACACTGAAGCTTTCTTT. Translation: CASSQEGGYTEAFF.

This clonotype was counted many times. The chain joins TRBV28 to TRBJ1-5, with a possible D match to TRBD1 (6 bases). The germline gives CDR1 MDHEN, CDR2 SYDVKM. Trimming left V 7 bases short and J 0 bases short, with 19 bases between. The CDR3 is 17 residues long. In DNA form, the CDR3 reads TGTGCCAGCACCCCCGGAGGGACAATATATAGCAATCAGCCCCAGCATTTT. Amino acids: CASTPGGTIYSNQPQHF.

The chain links TRBV20-1 to TRBJ2-4, with 7 positions matching TRBD1. Germline-derived CDR1 and CDR2 are DFQATT and SNEGSKA (reference sequence). The CDR3 spans 14 residues. V dropped 6 bases and J dropped 1; count of bases not matched to a gene: 6. CDR3 region: CSARRQGAKNIQYF. DNA for the CDR3: TGCAGTGCACGGCGACAGGGTGCCAAAAACATTCAGTACTTC.

This clonotype was recorded many times. V is TRBV20-1 and J is TRBJ2-3, with 8 bases matching TRBD1. This CDR3 contains 13 residues. CDR1 and CDR2 (germline): DFQATT, SNEGSKA (reference sequence). The V and J ends lost 6 bases and 1 base, in that order; junction bases with no gene match: 3. The DNA of the CDR3 is TGCAGTGCCACGGGACAGGGCACAGATACGCAGTATTTT. The encoded protein is CSATGQGTDTQYF.

The V and J genes are TRBV11-3 and TRBJ2-1, with TRBD2 matching 11 bases. Germline V lookup: CDR1 SGHNT, CDR2 YENEEA. There are 13 residues in the CDR3. V lost 6 bases and J lost 14; bases outside the gene matches: 9. CDR3 nucleotides: TGTGCCAGCAGGTTGGGTAGCGGGAGGGCCGAGTTCTTC. As protein: CASRLGSGRAEFF.

This clonotype was found a few times. A read error is likely here: a far larger clone is one base away. This chain links TRBV10-3 with TRBJ2-2; no clear D gene. From germline, CDR1 is ENHRY and CDR2 SYGVKD. Trimming took 6 bases from V and 0 from J, leaving 2 bases between them. The CDR3 is 12 amino acids. This CDR3 reads CAISPNTGELFF. The CDR3 DNA reads as TGTGCCATCAGCCCGAACACCGGGGAGCTGTTTTTT.

The sample holds a few counts of this clonotype. CDR3 residues: CSVGDRADDGYTF. DNA for the CDR3: TGCAGCGTTGGGGACAGGGCCGACGATGGCTACACCTTC. This chain connects TRBV29-1 to TRBJ1-2, with TRBD1 matching over 9 bases. CDR1 is SQVTM, CDR2 ANQGSEA, per germline. V gave up 4 bases and J gave up 6 bases; unmatched junction bases: 6. This CDR3 spans 13 amino acids.

The sample holds many counts of this clonotype. The chain carries TRBV6-1 and TRBJ2-3; possibly TRBD2 for D (5 bases). The V gene's germline CDR1 is MNHNS and CDR2 SASEGT. This CDR3 has 15 residues. Deletions cut 5 bases from V and 0 bases from J, with 12 bases between. The CDR3 spells CASSSGAASTDTQYF. The CDR3 coding sequence is TGTGCCAGCAGTTCAGGAGCGGCTAGCACAGATACGCAGTATTTT.

V is TRBV28 and J is TRBJ2-7, with 9 nucleotides matching TRBD2. Losses at the gene ends were 7 bases for V and 0 bases for J; bases not matched to a gene: 1. The germline V gene has CDR1 MDHEN and CDR2 SYDVKM. The length of the CDR3 is 13 residues. In DNA form, the CDR3 reads TGTGCCAGCATAGCGGGAGACTCCTACGAGCAGTACTTC. This sequence encodes CASIAGDSYEQYF.

This sequence joins TRBV4-1 and TRBJ1-2; D uncertain. CDR1 is MGHRA and CDR2 is YSYEKL in the germline V gene. Trimming cost V 1 base and J 8 bases, with 14 bases left between them. This CDR3 is 14 amino acids long. The CDR3 spells CASSQGVIRGGYTF. The CDR3 DNA sequence: TGCGCCAGCAGCCAAGGAGTGATCCGCGGAGGCTACACCTTC.

This clonotype was seen a few times. The V call is TRBV28, the J call TRBJ1-2; no clear D. Trimming removed 4 bases at V and 6 bases at J, with 21 bases between. The CDR3 loop spans 16 amino acids. Germline loops: CDR1 MDHEN, CDR2 SYDVKM. In nucleotides, the CDR3 is TGTGCCAGCAGTTCCTGGACGGATCTCACCGGACATGGCTACACCTTC. Protein sequence: CASSSWTDLTGHGYTF.

The chain joins TRBV5-1 to TRBJ2-5, with 12 bases matching TRBD2. Germline CDR1 is SGHRS and CDR2 is YFSETQ. Unmatched junction bases numbered 3, after V lost 4 bases and J lost 2 bases. This CDR3 comprises 15 residues. The CDR3 nucleotides read TGCGCCAGCAGCACTAGCGGGAGGTGGCAAGAGACCCAGTACTTC. This encodes CASSTSGRWQETQYF.

This clonotype was seen many times. The chain carries TRBV28 and TRBJ1-5, with D possibly being TRBD1 (5 bases). Per germline, CDR1 MDHEN and CDR2 SYDVKM. Trimming removed 3 bases at V and 6 bases at J, with 15 bases between. This CDR3 has 15 residues. CDR3 in amino acids: CASSLTGAGVQPQHF. The CDR3, as DNA: TGTGCCAGCAGTTTGACCGGGGCAGGAGTTCAGCCCCAGCATTTT.

This clonotype was detected only a few times. The gene calls are TRBV7-3 and TRBJ2-3; D perhaps matches TRBD2 (6 bases). V lost 5 bases and J 2 bases, leaving 14 bases between the germline ends. This CDR3 is 15 amino acids long. The V gene's germline CDR1 is SGHTA and CDR2 FQGTGA. The CDR3 DNA reads TGTGCCAGCAGCACCCGGGCGGGAAACACAGATACGCAGTATTTT. The encoded protein is CASSTRAGNTDTQYF.